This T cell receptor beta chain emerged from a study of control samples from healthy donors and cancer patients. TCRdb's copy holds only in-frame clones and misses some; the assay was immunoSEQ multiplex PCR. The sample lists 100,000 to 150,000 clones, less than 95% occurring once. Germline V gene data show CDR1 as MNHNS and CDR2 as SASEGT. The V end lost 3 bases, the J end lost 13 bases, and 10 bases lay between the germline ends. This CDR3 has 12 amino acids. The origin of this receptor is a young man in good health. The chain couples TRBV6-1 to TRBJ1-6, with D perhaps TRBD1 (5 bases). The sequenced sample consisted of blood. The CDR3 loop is CASSDIGDPLHF. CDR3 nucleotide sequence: TGTGCCAGCAGTGACATAGGGGATCCCCTCCACTTT.